A single sample gave rise to the 10 T cell receptor beta chains below, sequenced in a study of neurological immune-mediated disorders (dated by TCRdb to between 2018 and 2021). The library relied on 5' RACE. TCRdb names Illumina HiSeq 2500 as the instrument used. The public sequencing data were trimmed at Q25 with fastp and processed into clonotypes with MiXCR by TCRdb, which kept only in-frame beta chains. A single entry per CDR3 protein holds the most common genes and DNA from its merged rows. The table for this sample lists about 70,000 distinct CDR3 sequences; roughly 4.8% of them were counted only once. Jointly, the top ten make up 2.2% of the sample. The sample consisted of PBMCs. The source is a woman aged 70-85 years with multiple sclerosis.

At least ten counts were recorded for this clonotype. CDR3 region: CSARARTGSNEQFF. In DNA, the CDR3 is TGCAGTGCTAGGGCAAGGACAGGGTCCAATGAGCAGTTCTTC. The chain combines TRBV20-1 with TRBJ2-1; 8 bases match TRBD1. With V trimmed by 3 bases and J by 6 bases, 7 bases remained unmatched. Germline CDR1 is DFQATT and CDR2 is SNEGSKA (reference sequence). This CDR3 is 14 amino acids long.

The rearrangement joins TRBV28 to TRBJ2-2; 7 bases line up with TRBD2. The J segment lost 2 bases and the V segment lost 10 bases, leaving 7 bases of the junction unmatched. CDR3 length equals 14 residues. From germline, CDR1 is MDHEN and CDR2 SYDVKM. The CDR3: CATASGGNTGELFF. The CDR3, as DNA: TGTGCCACAGCATCGGGGGGAAACACCGGGGAGCTGTTTTTT.

This clonotype showed up just a few times. The genes are TRBV15 and TRBJ1-5; D not certain. The CDR3 covers 14 residues. Trimming pared 6 bases from V and 0 bases from J, leaving 9 bases between. The germline V gene encodes CDR1 LNHNV and CDR2 YYDKDF (reference sequence). The CDR3, as DNA: TGTGCCACCAGTTGGGCGGGTAGCAATCAGCCCCAGCATTTT. Translation: CATSWAGSNQPQHF.

The sample holds many counts of this clonotype. V usage is TRBV4-1 and J usage is TRBJ2-2; 14 positions match TRBD2. Germline CDR1 reads MGHRA; CDR2 reads YSYEKL. The V and J ends lost 3 bases and 8 bases, in that order; junction bases with no gene match: 11. CDR3 length equals 18 residues. CDR3 loop: CASSHPGTSGRRPGELFF. As DNA, the CDR3 is TGCGCCAGCAGCCACCCCGGGACTAGCGGGAGACGACCAGGGGAGCTGTTTTTT.

This clonotype occurred many times. The chain joins TRBV5-1 to TRBJ2-2; 8 bases are shared with TRBD1. This CDR3 contains 14 residues. The germline CDR1 and CDR2 sequences are SGHRS and YFSETQ. V was pared by 9 bases and J by 4 bases, with 8 bases of the junction left unmatched. CDR3 bases: TGCGCCACTTCTCAGGGGGCAAGCACCGGGGAGCTGTTTTTT. Translation: CATSQGASTGELFF.

CDR3 bases: TGTGCCAGCAGCTTAGTGGGGACTAGCGGGAGCACAGATACGCAGTATTTT. Its translation: CASSLVGTSGSTDTQYF. The chain employs TRBV7-2 and TRBJ2-3, with TRBD2 identical over 12 bases. The CDR3 is made up of 17 amino acids. The V gene's germline CDR1 is SGHTA and CDR2 FQGNSA. V trimming: 1 base; J trimming: 0 bases; junction bases outside the gene matches: 2. The variable domain in full, with the rest retrieved from reference TRBV7-2 and TRBJ2-3, is GAGVSQSPSNKVTEKGKDVELRCDPISGHTALYWYRQSLGQGLEFLIYFQGNSAPDKSGLPSDRFSAERTGGSVSTLTIQRTQQEDSAVYLCASSLVGTSGSTDTQYFGPGTRLTVL.

This clonotype was picked up many times. The chain couples TRBV4-2 to TRBJ1-1; D unresolved. Germline CDR1 LGHNA, CDR2 YNFKEQ. Between the trimmed V and J ends, which lost 0 bases and 1 base, there was a span of 9 bases. The CDR3 consists of 15 residues. CDR3 in DNA: TGTGCCAGCAGCCAAGAGTACAATGCGAACACTGAAGCTTTCTTT. Amino acid sequence: CASSQEYNANTEAFF.

This clonotype was detected ten times or more. The V call is TRBV4-1, the J call TRBJ2-2; the match to TRBD1 covers 12 bases. This CDR3 is 22 amino acids long. The V and J ends lost 1 base and 0 bases, in that order; junction bases with no gene match: 15. In germline, CDR1 is MGHRA, CDR2 YSYEKL. The CDR3 DNA reads as TGCGCCAGCAGCCAAGCTCCGGGACAGGGGGCGCAGGCGGGAACGAACACCGGGGAGCTGTTTTTT. Protein: CASSQAPGQGAQAGTNTGELFF.

This clonotype was detected ten times or more. The rearrangement uses TRBV3-1 and TRBJ2-1; D unresolved. V lost 5 bases and J lost 3, with 11 bases in between. CDR1 is LGHDT and CDR2 is YNNKEL in the germline V gene (reference sequence). The CDR3 has 14 amino acids. DNA of the CDR3: TGTGCCAGCAGCTCTCACTCGGTCTACAATGAGCAGTTCTTC. It specifies CASSSHSVYNEQFF.

This clonotype showed up many times. V usage is TRBV3-1 and J usage is TRBJ2-3; perhaps TRBD2 as D (6 bases). Trimming shortened V by 7 bases and J by 2 bases, and 16 bases separated the two germline ends. Looked up from germline, CDR1 is LGHDT and CDR2 is YNNKEL (reference sequence). The CDR3 length is 15 residues. As DNA, the CDR3 is TGTGCCAGCACTCTACGGGCGGGGTACACAGATACGCAGTATTTT. This gives the protein CASTLRAGYTDTQYF.